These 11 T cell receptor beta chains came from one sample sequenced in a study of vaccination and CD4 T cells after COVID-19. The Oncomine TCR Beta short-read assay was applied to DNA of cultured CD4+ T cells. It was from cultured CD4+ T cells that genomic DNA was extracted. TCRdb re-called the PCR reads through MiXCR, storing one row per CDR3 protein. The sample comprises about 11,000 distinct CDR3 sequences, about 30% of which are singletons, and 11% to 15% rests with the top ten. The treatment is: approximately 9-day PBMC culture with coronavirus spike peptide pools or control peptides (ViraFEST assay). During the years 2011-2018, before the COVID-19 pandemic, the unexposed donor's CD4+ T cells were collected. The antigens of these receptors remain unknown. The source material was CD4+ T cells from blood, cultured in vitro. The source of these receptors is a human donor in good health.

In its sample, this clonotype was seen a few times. The CDR3 region has the DNA TGTGCCAGCAGCCCGGACAGGGGAGGGACCGGGGAGCTGTTTTTT. It is translated as CASSPDRGGTGELFF. This chain connects TRBV7-3 to TRBJ2-2, with TRBD1 identical over 9 bases. Germline assignment: CDR1 SGHTA and CDR2 FQGTGA. With 5 bases clipped from V and 5 bases from J, the junction kept 6 bases outside the gene matches. This CDR3 comprises 15 residues.

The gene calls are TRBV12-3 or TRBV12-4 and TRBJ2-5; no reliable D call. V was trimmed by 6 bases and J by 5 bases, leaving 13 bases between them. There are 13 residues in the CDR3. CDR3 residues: CASSTTRWETQYF. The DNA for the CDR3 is TGTGCCAGCAGCACCACTCGGTGGGAGACCCAGTACTTC.

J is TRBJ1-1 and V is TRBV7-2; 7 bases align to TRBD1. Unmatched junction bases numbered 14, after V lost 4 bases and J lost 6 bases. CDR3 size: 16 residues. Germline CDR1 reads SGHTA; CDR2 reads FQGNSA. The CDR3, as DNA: TGTGCCAGCAGCTCAATCTTACCGACAGGGCTGTCTGAAGCTTTCTTT. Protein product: CASSSILPTGLSEAFF.

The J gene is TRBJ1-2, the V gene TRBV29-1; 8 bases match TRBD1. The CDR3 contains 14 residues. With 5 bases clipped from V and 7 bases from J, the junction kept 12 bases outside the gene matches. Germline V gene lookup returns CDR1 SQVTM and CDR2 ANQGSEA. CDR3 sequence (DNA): TGCAGCGTTCAACCGGACAGGGAATACGGTGGCTACACCTTC. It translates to CSVQPDREYGGYTF.

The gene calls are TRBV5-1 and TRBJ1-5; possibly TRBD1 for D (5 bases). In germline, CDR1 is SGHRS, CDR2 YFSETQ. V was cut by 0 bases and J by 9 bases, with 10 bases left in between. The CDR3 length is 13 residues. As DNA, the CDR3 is TGCGCCAGCAGCTTGGGGGGCCAAGGGCCCCAGCATTTT. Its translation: CASSLGGQGPQHF.

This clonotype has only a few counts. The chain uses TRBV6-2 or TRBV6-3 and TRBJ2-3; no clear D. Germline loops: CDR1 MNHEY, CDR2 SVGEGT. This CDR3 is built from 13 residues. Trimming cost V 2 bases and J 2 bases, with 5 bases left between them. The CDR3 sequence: CASSYPATDTQYF. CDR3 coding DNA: TGTGCCAGCAGTTACCCCGCCACAGATACGCAGTATTTT.

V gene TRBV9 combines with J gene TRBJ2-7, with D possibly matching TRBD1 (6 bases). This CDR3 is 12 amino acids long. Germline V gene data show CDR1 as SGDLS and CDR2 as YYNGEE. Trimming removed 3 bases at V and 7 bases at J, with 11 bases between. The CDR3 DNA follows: TGTGCCAGCAGCGGTTTGCAGGGGGAGCAGTACTTC. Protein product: CASSGLQGEQYF.

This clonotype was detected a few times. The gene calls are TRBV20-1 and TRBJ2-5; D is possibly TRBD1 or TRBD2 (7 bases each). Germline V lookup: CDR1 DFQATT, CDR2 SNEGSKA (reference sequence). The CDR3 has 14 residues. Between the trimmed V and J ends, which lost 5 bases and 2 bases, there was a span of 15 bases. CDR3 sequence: CSAAQGGGQETQYF. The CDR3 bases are TGCAGTGCTGCCCAGGGGGGAGGGCAAGAGACCCAGTACTTC.

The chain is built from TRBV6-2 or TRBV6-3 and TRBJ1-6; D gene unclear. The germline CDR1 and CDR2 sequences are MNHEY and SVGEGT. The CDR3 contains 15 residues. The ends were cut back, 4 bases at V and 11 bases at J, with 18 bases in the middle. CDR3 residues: CASSSPKESHPPLHF. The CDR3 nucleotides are TGTGCCAGCAGTTCTCCAAAGGAGTCCCACCCACCCCTCCACTTT.

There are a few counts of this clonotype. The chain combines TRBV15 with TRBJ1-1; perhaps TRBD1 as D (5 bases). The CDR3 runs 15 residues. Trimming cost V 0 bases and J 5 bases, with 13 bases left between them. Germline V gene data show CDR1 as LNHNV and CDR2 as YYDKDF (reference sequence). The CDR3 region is CATSRDRERLTEAFF. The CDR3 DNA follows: TGTGCCACCAGCAGAGACAGGGAACGATTGACTGAAGCTTTCTTT.

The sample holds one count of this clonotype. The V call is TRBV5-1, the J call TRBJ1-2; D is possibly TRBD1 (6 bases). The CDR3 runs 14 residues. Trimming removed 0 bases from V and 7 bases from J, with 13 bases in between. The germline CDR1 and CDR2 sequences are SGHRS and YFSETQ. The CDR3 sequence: CASSLAGRGAGYTF. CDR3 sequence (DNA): TGCGCCAGCAGCTTGGCCGGGAGGGGGGCTGGCTACACCTTC.